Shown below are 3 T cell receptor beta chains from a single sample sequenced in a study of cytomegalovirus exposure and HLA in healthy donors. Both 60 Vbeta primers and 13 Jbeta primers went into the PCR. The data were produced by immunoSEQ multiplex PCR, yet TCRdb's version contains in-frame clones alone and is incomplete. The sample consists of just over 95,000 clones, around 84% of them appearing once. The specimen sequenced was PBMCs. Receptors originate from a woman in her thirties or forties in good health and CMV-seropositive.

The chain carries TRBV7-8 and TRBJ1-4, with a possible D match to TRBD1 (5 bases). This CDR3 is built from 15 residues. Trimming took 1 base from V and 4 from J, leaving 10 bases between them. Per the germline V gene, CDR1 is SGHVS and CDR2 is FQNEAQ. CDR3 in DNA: TGTGCCAGCAGCTTAGTCTGGGGGGGTAATGAAAAACTGTTTTTT. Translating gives CASSLVWGGNEKLFF.

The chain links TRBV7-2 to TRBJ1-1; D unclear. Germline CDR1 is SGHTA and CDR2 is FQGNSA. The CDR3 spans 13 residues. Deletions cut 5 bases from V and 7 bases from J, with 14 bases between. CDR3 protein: CASSPAAYVEAFF. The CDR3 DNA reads TGTGCCAGCAGCCCCGCCGCCTACGTTGAAGCTTTCTTT.

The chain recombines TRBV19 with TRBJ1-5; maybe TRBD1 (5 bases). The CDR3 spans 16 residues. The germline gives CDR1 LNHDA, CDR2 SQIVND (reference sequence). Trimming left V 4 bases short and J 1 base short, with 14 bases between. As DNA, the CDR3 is TGTGCCAGTAGTACACCGGGGGGAGGAAGCAATCAGCCCCAGCATTTT. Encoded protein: CASSTPGGGSNQPQHF.